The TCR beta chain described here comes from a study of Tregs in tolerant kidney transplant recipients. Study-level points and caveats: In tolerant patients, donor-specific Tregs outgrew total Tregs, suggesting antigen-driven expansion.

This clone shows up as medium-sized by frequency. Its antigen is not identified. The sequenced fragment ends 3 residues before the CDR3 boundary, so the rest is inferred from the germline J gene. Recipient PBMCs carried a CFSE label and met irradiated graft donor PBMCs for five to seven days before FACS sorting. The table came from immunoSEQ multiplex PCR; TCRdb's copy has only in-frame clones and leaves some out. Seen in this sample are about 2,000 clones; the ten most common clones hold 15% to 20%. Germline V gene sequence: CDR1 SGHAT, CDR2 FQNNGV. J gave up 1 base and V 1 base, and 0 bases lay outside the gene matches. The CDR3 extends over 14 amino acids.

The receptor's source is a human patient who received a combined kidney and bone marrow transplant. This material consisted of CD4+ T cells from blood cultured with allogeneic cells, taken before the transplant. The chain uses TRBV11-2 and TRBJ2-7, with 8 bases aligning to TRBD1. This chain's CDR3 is CASSLGTGSYEQYF. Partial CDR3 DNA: TGTGCCAGCAGCTTAGGGACAGGGTCCTACGAG.